The rows below give T cell receptor beta chains drawn from one sample of a study of control samples from healthy donors and cancer patients. Generated by immunoSEQ multiplex PCR, the TCRdb table keeps only in-frame clones and is missing some. The sample has around 50,000 clones, approximately 95% seen once. Material for sequencing was blood. The receptors stem from a man aged 25-45 years in good health. CDR3s include the opening cysteine and the closing phenylalanine or tryptophan. D genes are given only for firm matches. Size is stated for part of the rows, as once, few or many counts, or as a class when the clone is expanded.

-	-	TRBV7-3	TRBJ2-1	CASRLNSPSNEQFF	TGTGCCAGCAGGCTGAACAGCCCCTCCAATGAGCAGTTCTTC
-	TRBD1	TRBV6-5	TRBJ1-2	CASNGQGDGYGYTF	TGTGCCAGCAACGGACAGGGGGATGGATATGGCTACACCTTC
-	-	TRBV12-3/TRBV12-4	TRBJ2-1	CASSYGRNEQFF	TGTGCCAGCAGCTACGGGCGGAATGAGCAGTTCTTC
-	TRBD1	TRBV9	TRBJ2-3	CASSVPGQVTQYF	TGTGCCAGCAGCGTACCGGGACAGGTGACGCAGTATTTT
-	-	TRBV28	TRBJ1-5	CASGQGNQPQHF	TGTGCCAGCGGTCAGGGCAATCAGCCCCAGCATTTT
-	-	TRBV21-1	TRBJ1-4	CASWKPGQANEKLFF	TGTGCCAGCTGGAAGCCGGGACAGGCTAATGAAAAACTGTTTTTT
-	-	TRBV7-9	TRBJ2-5	CASRAGGGRETQYF	TGTGCCAGCAGAGCAGGGGGGGGGCGTGAGACCCAGTACTTC
-	-	TRBV27	TRBJ2-1	CASSTGNYYNEQFF	TGTGCCAGCAGTACAGGGAACTACTACAATGAGCAGTTCTTC
-	TRBD2	TRBV18	TRBJ2-1	CASSPRLAGGIEQFF	TGTGCCAGCTCACCGAGGCTAGCGGGAGGCATCGAGCAGTTCTTC
-	TRBD1	TRBV7-9	TRBJ1-1	CASSPLGVGTGYAEAFF	TGTGCCAGCAGTCCCCTGGGAGTAGGGACAGGGTACGCTGAAGCTTTCTTT
-	-	TRBV19	TRBJ1-1	CASSTMRGRGTEAFF	TGTGCCAGTAGTACAATGAGGGGTAGGGGCACTGAAGCTTTCTTT
-	TRBD2	TRBV11-3	TRBJ2-1	CASSSGLAGGSEQFF	TGTGCCAGCAGCTCTGGACTAGCGGGAGGATCTGAGCAGTTCTTC
medium-sized	-	TRBV21-1	TRBJ1-5	CASSKTGNQPQHF	TGTGCCAGCAGCAAGACAGGCAATCAGCCCCAGCATTTT
-	TRBD2	TRBV27	TRBJ2-1	CASSTLTSGHYNEQFF	TGTGCCAGCAGTACCCTGACTAGCGGCCATTACAATGAGCAGTTCTTC
-	-	TRBV7-9	TRBJ2-2	CASSWGRNTGELFF	TGTGCCAGCAGCTGGGGCAGGAACACCGGGGAGCTGTTTTTT
few	-	TRBV6-5	TRBJ1-4	CASSYQAGETNEKLFF	TGTGCCAGCAGTTATCAAGCAGGGGAAACTAATGAAAAACTGTTTTTT
-	TRBD1	TRBV19	TRBJ1-5	CASSTQGASQPQHF	TGTGCCAGTAGTACACAGGGGGCGAGTCAGCCCCAGCATTTT
-	TRBD1	TRBV27	TRBJ1-2	CASSWGQGDYGYTF	TGTGCCAGCAGTTGGGGACAGGGGGACTATGGCTACACCTTC
-	-	TRBV7-8	TRBJ1-5	CASSLGVSNQPQHF	TGTGCCAGCAGCTTAGGGGTGAGCAATCAGCCCCAGCATTTT
-	-	TRBV3-1/TRBV3-2	TRBJ1-5	CASSQVPGTNQPQHF	TGTGCCAGCAGCCAAGTCCCGGGGACCAATCAGCCCCAGCATTTT
-	-	TRBV5-6	TRBJ2-3	CASSFGRDTQYF	TGTGCCAGCAGCTTTGGGCGGGATACGCAGTATTTT
-	-	TRBV10-1	TRBJ1-1	CASSESGLNTEAFF	TGCGCCAGCAGTGAGAGCGGGTTGAACACTGAAGCTTTCTTT
-	-	TRBV7-2	TRBJ1-6	CASSLGRLGNSPLHF	TGTGCCAGCAGCTTAGGACGTTTGGGAAATTCACCCCTCCACTTT
-	-	TRBV29-1	TRBJ2-2	CSGGDGGIGGELFF	TGCAGCGGGGGGGACGGGGGAATAGGCGGGGAGCTGTTTTTT